A single sample is the source of the 4 T cell receptor beta chains below, sequenced in a study of blood T cells in healthy people across ages. With a J-beta primer mix and a sample-barcoded 5' primer, a second PCR ran roughly 6 to 11 cycles. TCRdb reanalysed the 5' RACE reads using MiXCR and keeps one entry per CDR3 protein. The sample yields 650,000 to 900,000 distinct CDR3 sequences, around 68% seen once. The sequencing input was blood. The origin of the receptors is a man under 40 in good health.

The chain employs TRBV6-6 and TRBJ2-2; D unclear. The CDR3 consists of 16 residues. Per germline, CDR1 MNHNY and CDR2 SVGAGI (reference sequence). Trimming cost V 0 bases and J 0 bases, with 8 bases left between them. The DNA for the CDR3 is TGTGCCAGCAGTTACTCTCGAGTCGCGAACACCGGGGAGCTGTTTTTT. Residues: CASSYSRVANTGELFF.

The CDR3 loop reads CASSPRGASAVDEQYF. CDR3 nucleotide sequence: TGTGCCAGCAGCCCCAGAGGGGCTAGCGCGGTCGACGAGCAGTACTTC. This sequence joins TRBV9 and TRBJ2-1, with D maybe TRBD2 (6 bases). With the DNA end fitting TRBJ2-7 better, the J assignment may be wrong. The germline V gene encodes CDR1 SGDLS and CDR2 YYNGEE. The CDR3 consists of 16 residues.

This clonotype appeared a few times. This chain connects TRBV20-1 to TRBJ1-2; D is unclear. The CDR3 has 13 residues. Looked up from germline, CDR1 is DFQATT and CDR2 is SNEGSKA (reference sequence). Trimming removed 0 bases from V and 2 bases from J, with 7 bases in between. The CDR3 DNA reads TGCAGTGCTAGAGATCAACGAAACTATGGCTACACCTTC. Translated: CSARDQRNYGYTF.

This clonotype has just a few counts. The genes are TRBV9 and TRBJ2-2; a possible D gene is TRBD2 (6 bases). Between the trimmed V and J ends, which lost 7 bases and 4 bases, there was a span of 11 bases. Germline V gene sequence: CDR1 SGDLS, CDR2 YYNGEE. The CDR3 covers 13 residues. The CDR3 DNA reads TGTGCCAGCGGGGAGGCGGGCACCGGGGAGCTGTTTTTT. Translating it yields CASGEAGTGELFF.